Listed here is a single T cell receptor beta chain. Germline CDR1 SQVTM, CDR2 ANQGSEA. The V end lost 6 bases, the J end lost 0 bases, and 8 bases lay between the germline ends. This CDR3 has 12 residues. These data originate in a study of T cell changes during pregnancy in multiple sclerosis. The protocol was immunoSEQ multiplex PCR, while the TCRdb copy is restricted to in-frame clones and leaves out a portion. There are 25,000 to 30,000 clones in the sample; approximately 91% occur only once, and less than 8% lies in the top ten. The specimen comprised CD8+ T cells from peripheral blood mononuclear cells, sampled after pregnancy. The chain has TRBV29-1 and TRBJ2-5, with D hard to call. The sequence came from a female donor with multiple sclerosis, enrolled in a pregnancy study. The CDR3, as DNA: TGCAGCGTCTGGCACCACCAAGAGACCCAGTACTTC. This sequence encodes CSVWHHQETQYF.